Following are 14 T cell receptor beta chains from one sample sequenced in a study of blood T cell repertoires in COVID-19. Method: immunoSEQ multiplex PCR; TCRdb's copy keeps in-frame clones and lacks some. The table has fewer than 60,000 clones, roughly 90% seen once. Material for sequencing was peripheral blood. These receptors all come from an older man with active or convalescent COVID-19.

The chain joins TRBV5-1 to TRBJ2-7; TRBD2 matches at 10 bases. CDR1 and CDR2 (germline): SGHRS, YFSETQ. This CDR3 comprises 16 residues. The J segment lost 2 bases and the V segment lost 4 bases, leaving 9 bases of the junction unmatched. The DNA of the CDR3 is TGCGCCAGCAGCCCCGGCGGAGCGGGGGGGCCCTACGAGCAGTACTTC. It translates to CASSPGGAGGPYEQYF.

The chain joins TRBV9 to TRBJ1-3, with 9 bases aligning to TRBD1. V shed 4 bases, J shed 0 bases, and the junction held 5 bases outside the gene matches. This CDR3 comprises 16 residues. CDR1 and CDR2 (germline): SGDLS, YYNGEE. CDR3 DNA: TGTGCCAGCAGCACGCAACAGGGGGCCTCTGGAAACACCATATATTTT. The encoded protein is CASSTQQGASGNTIYF.

The CDR3 here is CASSIQGIVPLHF. The CDR3 DNA reads TGTGCCAGCAGTATCCAGGGGATAGTACCCCTCCACTTT. The rearrangement joins TRBV6-5 to TRBJ1-6; D may be TRBD1 (6 bases). Trimming removed 5 bases at V and 12 bases at J, with 14 bases between. The CDR3 contains 13 residues. Germline V gene lookup returns CDR1 MNHEY and CDR2 SVGAGI.

This chain connects TRBV28 to TRBJ1-5; possibly TRBD1 for D (5 bases). CDR3 size: 16 residues. V lost 5 bases to trimming and J lost 1 base, with 15 bases between them. From germline, CDR1 is MDHEN and CDR2 SYDVKM. The CDR3 protein is CASSPYMGPSNQPQHF. For the CDR3, the DNA is TGTGCCAGCAGTCCCTATATGGGGCCAAGCAATCAGCCCCAGCATTTT.

This sequence joins TRBV6-6 and TRBJ2-7, with 8 bases fitting TRBD1. The germline CDR1 and CDR2 sequences are MNHNY and SVGAGI (reference sequence). V gave up 8 bases and J gave up 5 bases; unmatched junction bases: 5. CDR3 length: 12 amino acids. CDR3 protein: CASRYRGNEQYF. Here the CDR3 DNA reads TGTGCCAGCCGGTACAGGGGGAACGAGCAGTACTTC.

V gene TRBV12-3 or TRBV12-4 combines with J gene TRBJ2-3; D not resolved. This CDR3 region has 12 residues. Trimming stripped 6 bases from V and 7 bases from J, with 11 bases between. CDR3 in DNA: TGTGCCAGCAGCCCCACGAGTTATACGCAGTATTTT. Translation: CASSPTSYTQYF.

The rearrangement joins TRBV2 to TRBJ1-4; 9 bases are shared with TRBD1. This CDR3 comprises 14 residues. Germline CDR1 reads SNHLY; CDR2 reads FYNNEI. Unmatched junction bases numbered 10, after V lost 7 bases and J lost 10 bases. The CDR3 loop is CASTGDREVGKLFF. In nucleotides, the CDR3 is TGTGCCAGCACTGGGGACAGGGAAGTAGGAAAACTGTTTTTT.

The V gene is TRBV14, the J gene TRBJ1-4; 10 nucleotides line up with TRBD1. The CDR3 consists of 15 residues. V shed 8 bases and J 6 bases; nucleotides not matched to a gene: 9. The V gene's germline CDR1 is SGHDN and CDR2 FVKESK. The CDR3 loop is CASSSTTGGYEKLFF. The CDR3 region has the DNA TGTGCCAGCTCCTCAACGACAGGGGGCTATGAAAAACTGTTTTTT.

The rearrangement joins TRBV7-8 to TRBJ1-6; a weak D match, TRBD1 (6 bases). CDR3 length: 17 residues. V gave up 5 bases and J gave up 1 base, with 15 bases separating them. CDR1 SGHVS and CDR2 FQNEAQ come from the germline V gene. The CDR3 loop reads CASSHSRGGSYNSPLHF. CDR3 DNA sequence: TGTGCCAGCAGCCATAGTAGGGGGGGGTCCTATAATTCACCCCTCCACTTT.

CDR3 nucleotide sequence: TGCAGCGTTCTCAAGACAGGGGCGGTGGGAGGCTACACCTTC. As protein: CSVLKTGAVGGYTF. V gene TRBV29-1 combines with J gene TRBJ1-2; 8 bases line up with TRBD1. Germline V gives CDR1 SQVTM, CDR2 ANQGSEA. The CDR3 has 14 amino acids. Trimming removed 5 bases from V and 8 bases from J; junction bases left unmatched: 13.

This rearrangement joins TRBV6-5 to TRBJ2-2; no reliable D call. Trimming took off 7 bases at V and 2 bases at J, with 8 bases between the two ends. Germline CDR1 is MNHEY and CDR2 is SVGAGI. The CDR3 spans 13 residues. CDR3 amino acids: CASITGNTGELFF. DNA of the CDR3: TGTGCCAGCATTACCGGTAACACCGGGGAGCTGTTTTTT.

This chain uses TRBV10-3 with TRBJ1-1; no clear D gene. Germline V gene data show CDR1 as ENHRY and CDR2 as SYGVKD. With 5 bases removed from V and 8 bases from J, the gap between germline ends came to 15 bases. The CDR3 extends over 13 amino acids. The CDR3 region has the DNA TGTGCCATCAGTACCGGGGAACTTTCCGAAGCTTTCTTT. Its translation is CAISTGELSEAFF.

The chain links TRBV6-5 to TRBJ1-2; D is uncertain. This CDR3 is 14 amino acids long. Trimming removed 2 bases from V and 8 bases from J, with 15 bases in between. Germline assignment: CDR1 MNHEY and CDR2 SVGAGI. CDR3 coding DNA: TGTGCCAGCAGTTACGCGGACGGACTTAGAGGCTACACCTTC. This codes for CASSYADGLRGYTF.

The rearrangement uses TRBV18 and TRBJ2-5; 7 positions agree with TRBD2. The V segment lost 2 bases and the J segment 4 bases; nucleotides outside the gene matches: 7. The CDR3 consists of 15 residues. Germline V CDR1 and CDR2: KGHSH, LQKENI. The CDR3 reads CASSPRRGGAETQYF. The DNA for the CDR3 is TGTGCCAGCTCACCAAGGCGGGGAGGGGCAGAGACCCAGTACTTC.